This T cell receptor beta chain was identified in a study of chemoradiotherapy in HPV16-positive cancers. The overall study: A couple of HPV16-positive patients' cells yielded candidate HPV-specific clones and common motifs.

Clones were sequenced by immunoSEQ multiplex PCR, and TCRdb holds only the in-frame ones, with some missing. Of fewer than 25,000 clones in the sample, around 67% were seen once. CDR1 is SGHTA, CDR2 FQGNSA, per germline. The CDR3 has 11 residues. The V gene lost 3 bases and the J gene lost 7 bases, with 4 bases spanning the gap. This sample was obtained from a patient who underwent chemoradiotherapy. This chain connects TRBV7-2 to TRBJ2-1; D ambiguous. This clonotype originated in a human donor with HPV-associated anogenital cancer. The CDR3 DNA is TGTGCCAGCAGCTTGATGAATGAGCAGTTCTTC. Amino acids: CASSLMNEQFF.